This TCR beta chain was sequenced for a study of identical twins. J lost 6 bases, V lost 5 bases, and 5 bases had no gene match. CDR1 is PRHDT and CDR2 is FYEKMQ in the germline V gene (reference sequence). CDR3 length: 14 amino acids. This clonotype turned up a few times. TCRdb used MiXCR to reprocess the 5' RACE reads, holding one entry per CDR3 protein. The sample shows 750,000 to 950,000 distinct CDR3 sequences, over 9% of them seen only once. These sequences were also reported in another study, on yellow fever vaccine responses in identical twins.

The chain carries TRBV13 and TRBJ2-1; 9 bases are shared with TRBD1. Sequenced sample: PBMCs. The origin of this receptor is a woman between 18 and 29 years old in good health. CDR3 residues: CASSETDRGNEQFF. In nucleotides, the CDR3 is TGTGCCAGCAGCGAAACGGACAGGGGCAATGAGCAGTTCTTC.